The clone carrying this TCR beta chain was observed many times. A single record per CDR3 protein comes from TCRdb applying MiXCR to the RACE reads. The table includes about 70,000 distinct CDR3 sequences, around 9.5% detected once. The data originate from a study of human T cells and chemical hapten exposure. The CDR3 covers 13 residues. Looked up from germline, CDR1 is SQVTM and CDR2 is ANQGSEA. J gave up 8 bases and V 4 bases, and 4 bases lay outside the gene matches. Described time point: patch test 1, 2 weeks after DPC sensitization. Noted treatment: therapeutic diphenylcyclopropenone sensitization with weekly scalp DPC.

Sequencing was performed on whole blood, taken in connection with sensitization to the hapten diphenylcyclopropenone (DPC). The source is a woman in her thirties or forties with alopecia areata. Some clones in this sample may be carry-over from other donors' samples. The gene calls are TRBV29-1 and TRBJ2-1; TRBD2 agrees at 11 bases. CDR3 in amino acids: CSVGTSGGHEQFF. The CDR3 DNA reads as TGCAGCGTTGGCACTAGCGGGGGACATGAGCAGTTCTTC.